This T cell receptor (beta chain) was found in a study of T cell responses to AZD1222 COVID-19 vaccine (dated by TCRdb to the early 2020s). Regarding the research as a whole: TCR sequencing covered about 230 trial participants: 200 to 220 given two doses of AZD1222 and 26 given two doses of MenACWY control vaccine. Trial participants were enrolled into age subgroups of 18-55, 56-69 and 70-plus years, which contained 148, 28 and 57 TCR-sequenced participants, respectively. The full study reports these points: In the small 56-69-year group, the increase in depth fell short of significance, most likely because of low power. Because no day 14 peak-response samples were available, the repertoires could be characterized only after the peak T cell response. Conclusions about previously exposed vaccinees are limited because only six or seven AZD1222 recipients were SARS-CoV-2 seropositive at baseline. The vaccine-associated CD4 TCRs covered the entire spike protein, and the dominant responses fell in regions 160-218 and 743-854. Most participants were white British and females outnumbered males, and the authors suggested that clonal diversity may have been underestimated. Nearly half of unique spike-specific TCRs reportedly recognized epitopes outside regions mutated in the B.1.351 and B.1.1.7 variants. After two AZD1222 doses, spike-specific TCR breadth and depth were significantly higher than at day 0 and than in MenACWY recipients.

The CDR3 regions of human TCRbeta chains were analyzed by immunosequencing. As for the authors' bioinformatics: TCRs in the repertoires were matched against a reference library of SARS-CoV-2-specific TCRs that had been generated with the MIRA antigen-specificity platform. Breadth was defined as the fraction of unique TCRs that were SARS-CoV-2-associated. Depth was defined as the fraction of total T cells that were SARS-CoV-2-associated. Each spike-specific TCR was assigned to its reactive spike region and to a CD4 or CD8 class using the MIRA data. Log10-transformed breadth and depth values were compared by one-way ANOVA with Sidak's multiple comparisons tests. This is the immuneACCESS table as TCRdb keeps it, with only in-frame sequences that have V and J called. A part of the clones is gone; compared with another copy, unresolved V genes explain less than half, and the rest is unexplained. V and J calls and clone size are copied from that table; D and trimming were computed from the DNA. The sample table holds roughly 150,000 clones, of which less than 90% were seen once. Jointly, the top ten make up approximately 7.2% of the sample.

Details on this clone: Its target antigen remains unknown. Base qualities are not provided; no much larger clone lies one nucleotide away.

V is clipped by 0 bases and J by 2 bases, and the sequence between their germline boundaries is 8 bases long. The germline V gene provides CDR1 SGHDN and CDR2 FVKESK. The CDR3 spans 14 residues, from the cysteine through the phenylalanine. Kept here is only the CDR3 DNA, which spans 42 bases and is read in frame from base 1. The time point label of this sample denotes: sample from adult after SARS-CoV-2 infection, after symptom onset. A couple of convalescent COVID-19 patients, sampled after symptom onset from adults with prior SARS-CoV-2 infection, were also TCR-sequenced for comparison. The source is an adult who had recovered from COVID-19. The chain is made from TRBV14 and TRBJ2-7; TRBD1 is perhaps the D gene, given 6 matching bases. The material sequenced was peripheral blood, taken after recovery from COVID-19. The CDR3: CASSQDSGAYEQYF. In nucleotide form, the sequence is TGTGCCAGCAGCCAAGATTCAGGGGCCTACGAGCAGTACTTC.